A selection of T cell receptor beta chains follows, all from one sample in a study of STAT5B mutations in CD4+ large granular lymphocyte leukemia. TCRdb keeps only in-frame clones here, not all; method: immunoSEQ multiplex PCR. Here the sample spans 20,000 or so clones, around 79% being singletons. Sequenced: CD4+ T cells from blood buffy coats. The receptors were gathered from a human donor in good health. Each CDR3 is given with its conserved first and last residue. A D gene is named only where the DNA matches it firmly. Rows may omit the clone size; those that give it use once, few, many or a size class.

D gene: TRBD2; V gene: TRBV5-1; J gene: TRBJ2-1; clone size: once; CDR3 DNA: TGCGCCAGCAGCGTGGATACTAGCGGCTACAATGAGCAGTTCTTC; CDR3 protein: CASSVDTSGYNEQFF
D gene: NA; V gene: TRBV11-2; J gene: TRBJ1-2; clone size: NA; CDR3 DNA: TGTGCCAGCAGCTTAGTAGGGGACGCCTATGGCTACACCTTC; CDR3 protein: CASSLVGDAYGYTF
D gene: NA; V gene: TRBV6-5; J gene: TRBJ1-2; clone size: NA; CDR3 DNA: TGTGCCAGCACCCCGTCCGGGGGGCCCTATGGCTACACCTTC; CDR3 protein: CASTPSGGPYGYTF
D gene: TRBD1; V gene: TRBV28; J gene: TRBJ2-3; clone size: NA; CDR3 DNA: TGTGCCAGCAGTTTGTTTAAAGGGACAGGGGTCTCAGATACGCAGTATTTT; CDR3 protein: CASSLFKGTGVSDTQYF
D gene: NA; V gene: TRBV7-2; J gene: TRBJ1-5; clone size: NA; CDR3 DNA: TGTGCCAGCAGCCTTCGGCCGACAGGAACAAATCAGCCCCAGCATTTT; CDR3 protein: CASSLRPTGTNQPQHF
D gene: NA; V gene: TRBV5-8; J gene: TRBJ1-4; clone size: once; CDR3 DNA: TGTGCCAGCAGCTCAGGACAGCCAACTAATGAAAAACTGTTTTTT; CDR3 protein: CASSSGQPTNEKLFF
D gene: TRBD1; V gene: TRBV19; J gene: TRBJ2-1; clone size: NA; CDR3 DNA: TGTGCCAGTAGGACCCTAAGGGGACAGGGGAATGAGCAGTTCTTC; CDR3 protein: CASRTLRGQGNEQFF
D gene: TRBD1; V gene: TRBV5-4; J gene: TRBJ2-3; clone size: NA; CDR3 DNA: TGTGCCAGCAGCTTGGAGGACAGGGGGGGGACAGATACGCAGTATTTT; CDR3 protein: CASSLEDRGGTDTQYF
D gene: NA; V gene: TRBV19; J gene: TRBJ2-2; clone size: NA; CDR3 DNA: TGTGCCAGTAGTATTCCTCTAGCGAGGGGGACCGGGGAGCTGTTTTTT; CDR3 protein: CASSIPLARGTGELFF
D gene: TRBD1; V gene: TRBV6-5; J gene: TRBJ1-3; clone size: once; CDR3 DNA: TGTGCCAGCAGATCAACAGGGGTTTCTGGAAACACCATATATTTT; CDR3 protein: CASRSTGVSGNTIYF
D gene: NA; V gene: TRBV30; J gene: TRBJ2-1; clone size: NA; CDR3 DNA: TGTGCCTGGCACAAAGTTATTCGAGGGTTTGAGCAGTTCTTC; CDR3 protein: CAWHKVIRGFEQFF
D gene: NA; V gene: TRBV20-1; J gene: TRBJ2-4; clone size: once; CDR3 DNA: TGCAGTGCCACGGCTACGAACATTCAGTACTTC; CDR3 protein: CSATATNIQYF
D gene: NA; V gene: TRBV7-2; J gene: TRBJ2-7; clone size: NA; CDR3 DNA: TGTGCCAGCAGCTTAGCAGTAGGGGCCTACGAGCAGTACTTC; CDR3 protein: CASSLAVGAYEQYF
D gene: NA; V gene: TRBV5-6; J gene: TRBJ1-2; clone size: NA; CDR3 DNA: TGTGCCAGCAGCTTGCCCAGGAGTGGCTACACCTTC; CDR3 protein: CASSLPRSGYTF